This TCR beta chain emerged from a study of cytotoxic CD8 clonotypes in ibrutinib-treated CLL. As for the study in general: After treatment lasting a median roughly 13 months, range 6 to 36, response samples were collected.

V lost 4 bases and J lost 6; bases outside the gene matches: 5. This CDR3 comprises 15 residues. Germline loops: CDR1 LGHNA, CDR2 YSLEER. The assay was immunoSEQ multiplex PCR, and TCRdb's table has in-frame clones only and misses some. Altogether about 200,000 clones are present, around 72% being singletons, with the ten largest covering 13%. The chain couples TRBV4-3 to TRBJ1-5; the match to TRBD1 covers 11 bases. The origin of this receptor is a human donor with chronic lymphocytic leukemia. This specimen was PBMCs, taken after 24 months of ibrutinib treatment. CDR3 sequence: CASSRGTGGRQPQHF. The DNA of the CDR3 is TGCGCCAGCAGCCGCGGGACAGGGGGACGTCAGCCCCAGCATTTT.